This T cell receptor beta chain was sequenced during a study of technical replicates of blood from a few donors. Some clones are missing from TCRdb's copy, which holds only in-frame ones; the method was immunoSEQ multiplex PCR. The sample has about 93,000 clones; about 96% are singletons. The CDR3 spans 15 residues. Germline values: CDR1 SGHDT, CDR2 YYEEEE. V was clipped by 2 bases and J by 2 bases, with 14 bases between them. V gene TRBV5-6 combines with J gene TRBJ2-7, with TRBD1 as a possible D gene (6 bases). Sequenced input: T cells isolated from PBMCs. The TCR sequence derives from a human donor in good health. The DNA for the CDR3 is TGTGCCAGCAGCTTAGTTCACGCAGGGGCCTACGAGCAGTACTTC. Translating it yields CASSLVHAGAYEQYF.